The 4 T cell receptor beta chains listed next were all sequenced from one sample in a study of T cell clonotyping in hematopoietic cell transplantation (TCRdb year 2021). The protocol used for the library was the immunoSEQ multiplex PCR assay. Entries here come from immuneACCESS through TCRdb and include only in-frame sequences with V and J called. Some clones fail to appear in such tables; in the studies checked, an unresolved V gene covers under half of the shortfall, and the cause of the remainder is unknown. In this sample the table shows about 69,000 clones, 90% to 95% of which occur a single time. Clones ranked in the top ten supply around 1.5% of the sample. The sample was peripheral blood mononuclear cells. Every receptor here comes from a man over 45 in good health. Some clones in this sample may be carry-over from other donors' samples.

This clone was detected only once. The chain employs TRBV5-1 and TRBJ1-4; D is possibly TRBD1 (6 bases). Germline-derived CDR1 and CDR2 are SGHRS and YFSETQ. The CDR3 is 15 amino acids. V lost 5 bases to trimming and J lost 4 bases, with 15 bases between them. In DNA, the CDR3 is TGCGCCAGCAGGAACGATACAGGGTATAATGAAAAACTGTTTTTT. It codes for CASRNDTGYNEKLFF. The entire variable domain, with the rest obtained from reference TRBV5-1 and TRBJ1-4, is as follows: KAGVTQTPRYLIKTRGQQVTLSCSPISGHRSVSWYQQTPGQGLQFLFEYFSETQRNKGNFPGRFSGRQFSNSRSEMNVSTLELGDSALYLCASRNDTGYNEKLFFGSGTQLSVL.

DNA of the CDR3: TGCAGCGTCTCCGGGACTAGCGGGAGAAGCTCCTACGAGCAGTACTTC. Encoded protein: CSVSGTSGRSSYEQYF. V usage is TRBV29-1 and J usage is TRBJ2-7, with TRBD2 identical over 14 bases. V was pared by 6 bases and J by 0 bases, with 7 bases of the junction left unmatched. Germline CDR1 reads SQVTM; CDR2 reads ANQGSEA. The CDR3 spans 16 residues.

J is TRBJ1-1 and V is TRBV7-3; no firm D call. The germline V gene has CDR1 SGHTA and CDR2 FQGTGA. The CDR3 contains 12 residues. Deletions cut 0 bases from V and 3 bases from J, with 2 bases between. The chain's CDR3 is CASSLTHTEAFF. The CDR3 bases are TGTGCCAGCAGCTTAACACACACTGAAGCTTTCTTT.

The chain combines TRBV4-1 with TRBJ2-1; 12 bases fit TRBD2. Trimming removed 2 bases from V and 5 bases from J; junction bases left unmatched: 4. Germline lookup yields CDR1 MGHRA and CDR2 YSYEKL. This CDR3 is built from 16 residues. In nucleotides, the CDR3 is TGCGCCAGCAGCCAAAAGGGGACTAGCGGGCACAATGAGCAGTTCTTC. This encodes CASSQKGTSGHNEQFF.